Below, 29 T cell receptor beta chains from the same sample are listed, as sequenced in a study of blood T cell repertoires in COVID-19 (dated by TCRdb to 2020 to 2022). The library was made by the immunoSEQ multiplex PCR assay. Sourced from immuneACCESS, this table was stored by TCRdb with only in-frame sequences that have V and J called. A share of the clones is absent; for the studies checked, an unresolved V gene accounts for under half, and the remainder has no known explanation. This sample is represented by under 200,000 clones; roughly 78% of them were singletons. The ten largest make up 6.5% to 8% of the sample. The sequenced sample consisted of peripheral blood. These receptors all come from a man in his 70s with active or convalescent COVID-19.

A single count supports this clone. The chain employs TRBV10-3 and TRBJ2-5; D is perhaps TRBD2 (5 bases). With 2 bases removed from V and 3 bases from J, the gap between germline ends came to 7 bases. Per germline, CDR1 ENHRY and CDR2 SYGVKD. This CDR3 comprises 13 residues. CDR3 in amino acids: CAISELGEETQYF. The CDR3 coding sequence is TGTGCCATCAGTGAGCTCGGGGAAGAGACCCAGTACTTC.

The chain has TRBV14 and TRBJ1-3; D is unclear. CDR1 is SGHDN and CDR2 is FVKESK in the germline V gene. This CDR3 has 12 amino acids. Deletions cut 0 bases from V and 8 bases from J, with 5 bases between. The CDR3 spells CASSQDRYTIYF. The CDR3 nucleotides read TGTGCCAGCAGCCAAGACAGGTACACCATATATTTT. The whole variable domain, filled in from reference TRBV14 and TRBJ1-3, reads EAGVTQFPSHSVIEKGQTVTLRCDPISGHDNLYWYRRVMGKEIKFLLHFVKESKQDESGMPNNRFLAERTGGTYSTLKVQPAELEDSGVYFCASSQDRYTIYFGEGSWLTVV.

The CDR3: CAWRFRSGTGGYNEQFF. In DNA, the CDR3 is TGTGCCTGGAGATTTAGATCCGGGACAGGGGGCTACAATGAGCAGTTCTTC. The rearrangement uses TRBV30 and TRBJ2-1, with 11 bases that match TRBD1. This CDR3 comprises 17 residues. Unmatched junction bases numbered 10, after V lost 3 bases and J lost 3 bases. Germline V gives CDR1 GTSNPN, CDR2 SVGIG (reference sequence).

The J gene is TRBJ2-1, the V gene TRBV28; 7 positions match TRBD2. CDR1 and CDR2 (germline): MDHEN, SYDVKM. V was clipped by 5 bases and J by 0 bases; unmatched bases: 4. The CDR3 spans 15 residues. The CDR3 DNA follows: TGTGCCAGCAGTCCCCCTAGCGGCTCCTACAATGAGCAGTTCTTC. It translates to CASSPPSGSYNEQFF.

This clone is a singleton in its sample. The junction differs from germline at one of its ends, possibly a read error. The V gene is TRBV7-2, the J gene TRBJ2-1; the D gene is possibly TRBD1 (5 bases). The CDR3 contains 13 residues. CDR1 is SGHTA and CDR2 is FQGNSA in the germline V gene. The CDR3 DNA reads TGTGCCAGCAGCCCCCGCATGACAGCATCCAAAATCTTC. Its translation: CASSPRMTASKIF.

CDR3 nucleotides: TGTGCCAGCAGCAGCGGGGGGACGTACAATGAGCAGTTCTTC. It yields the protein CASSSGGTYNEQFF. The gene calls are TRBV9 and TRBJ2-1; 9 bases agree with TRBD2. V lost 4 bases to trimming and J lost 4 bases; unmatched junction nucleotides: 3. This CDR3 has 14 amino acids. Germline V CDR1 and CDR2: SGDLS, YYNGEE.

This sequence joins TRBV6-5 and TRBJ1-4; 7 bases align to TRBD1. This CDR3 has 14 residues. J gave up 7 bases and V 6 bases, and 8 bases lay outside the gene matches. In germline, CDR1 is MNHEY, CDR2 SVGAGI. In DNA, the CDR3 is TGTGCCAGCAGCGGACAGGTCGAAGGTGAAAAACTGTTTTTT. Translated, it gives CASSGQVEGEKLFF.

DNA for the CDR3: TGTGCCAGCAGTTACCCAGGGGAAGAGAACACAGATACGCAGTATTTT. Protein: CASSYPGEENTDTQYF. V usage is TRBV28 and J usage is TRBJ2-3, with a possible D match to TRBD1 (6 bases). Trimming pared 4 bases from V and 2 bases from J, leaving 16 bases between. CDR3 length: 16 residues. Germline CDR1 is MDHEN and CDR2 is SYDVKM.

The CDR3 region is CASSTSGDSTDTQYF. CDR3 sequence (DNA): TGCGCCAGCTCTACGTCGGGGGATAGCACAGATACGCAGTATTTT. This chain connects TRBV5-1 to TRBJ2-3; D perhaps matches TRBD2 (6 bases). Germline CDR1 reads SGHRS; CDR2 reads YFSETQ. Trimming took off 7 bases at V and 0 bases at J, with 15 bases between the two ends. There are 15 residues in the CDR3.

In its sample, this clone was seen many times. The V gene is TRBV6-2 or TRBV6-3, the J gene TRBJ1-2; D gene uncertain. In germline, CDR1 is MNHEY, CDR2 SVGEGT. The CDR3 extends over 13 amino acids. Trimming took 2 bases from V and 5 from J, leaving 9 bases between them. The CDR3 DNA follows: TGTGCCAGCAGTTACGAGCTTACTTATGGCTACACCTTC. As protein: CASSYELTYGYTF.

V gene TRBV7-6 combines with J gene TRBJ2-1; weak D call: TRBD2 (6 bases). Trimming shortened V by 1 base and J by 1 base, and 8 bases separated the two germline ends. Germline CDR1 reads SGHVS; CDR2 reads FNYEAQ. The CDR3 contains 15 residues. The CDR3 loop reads CASSLGGVSYNEQFF. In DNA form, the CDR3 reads TGTGCCAGCAGCTTAGGGGGGGTATCCTACAATGAGCAGTTCTTC.

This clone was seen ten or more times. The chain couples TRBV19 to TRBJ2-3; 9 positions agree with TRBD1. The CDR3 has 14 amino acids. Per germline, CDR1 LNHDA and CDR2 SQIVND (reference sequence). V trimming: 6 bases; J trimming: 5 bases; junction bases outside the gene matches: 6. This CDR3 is CASSNGDRVDTQYF. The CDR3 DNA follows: TGTGCCAGTAGCAACGGGGACAGGGTAGATACGCAGTATTTT.

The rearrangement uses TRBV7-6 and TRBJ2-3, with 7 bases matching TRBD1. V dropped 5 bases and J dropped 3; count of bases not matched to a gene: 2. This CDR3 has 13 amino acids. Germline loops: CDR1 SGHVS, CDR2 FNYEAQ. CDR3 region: CASSMDRTDTQYF. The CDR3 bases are TGTGCCAGCAGCATGGACAGGACAGATACGCAGTATTTT.

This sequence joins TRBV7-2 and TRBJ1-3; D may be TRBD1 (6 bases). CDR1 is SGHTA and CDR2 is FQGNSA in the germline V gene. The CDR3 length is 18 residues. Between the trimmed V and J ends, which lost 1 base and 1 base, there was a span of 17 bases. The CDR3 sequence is CASSLELAGARSGNTIYF. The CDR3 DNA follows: TGTGCCAGCAGCTTAGAGTTAGCGGGGGCGCGTTCTGGAAACACCATATATTTT.

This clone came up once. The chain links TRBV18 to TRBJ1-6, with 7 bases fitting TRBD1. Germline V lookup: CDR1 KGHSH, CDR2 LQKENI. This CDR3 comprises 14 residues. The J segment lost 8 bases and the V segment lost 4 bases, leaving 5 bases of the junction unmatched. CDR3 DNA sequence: TGTGCCAGCTCACTGGGGACAGAGCATTCACCCCTCCACTTT. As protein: CASSLGTEHSPLHF.

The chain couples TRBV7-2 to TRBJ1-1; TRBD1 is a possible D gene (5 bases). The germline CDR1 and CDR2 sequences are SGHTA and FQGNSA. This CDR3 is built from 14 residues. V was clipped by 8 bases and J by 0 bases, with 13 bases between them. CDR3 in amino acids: CASSSGRVNTEAFF. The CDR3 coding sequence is TGTGCCAGCTCTAGCGGCAGGGTGAACACTGAAGCTTTCTTT.

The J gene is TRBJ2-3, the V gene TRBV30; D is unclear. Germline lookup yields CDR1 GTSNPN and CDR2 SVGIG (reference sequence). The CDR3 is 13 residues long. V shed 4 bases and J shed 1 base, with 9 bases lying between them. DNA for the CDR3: TGTGCCTGGACTAGTTCCGGCACAGATACGCAGTATTTT. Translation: CAWTSSGTDTQYF.

CDR3 sequence (DNA): TGTGCCAGCAGCTCTATGGGGGGTTTTGGGTCAGAGACCCAGTACTTC. It specifies CASSSMGGFGSETQYF. This chain joins TRBV7-2 and TRBJ2-5, with D possibly TRBD2 on 6 matching bases. The CDR3 is 16 amino acids. Trimming removed 4 bases from V and 4 bases from J, with 19 bases in between. CDR1 and CDR2 (germline): SGHTA, FQGNSA.

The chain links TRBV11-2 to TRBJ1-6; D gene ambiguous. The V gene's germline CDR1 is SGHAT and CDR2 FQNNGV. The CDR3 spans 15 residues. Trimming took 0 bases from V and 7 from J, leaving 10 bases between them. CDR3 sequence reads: CASSLDALPNSPLHF. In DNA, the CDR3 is TGTGCCAGCAGCTTAGATGCCCTACCGAATTCACCCCTCCACTTT.

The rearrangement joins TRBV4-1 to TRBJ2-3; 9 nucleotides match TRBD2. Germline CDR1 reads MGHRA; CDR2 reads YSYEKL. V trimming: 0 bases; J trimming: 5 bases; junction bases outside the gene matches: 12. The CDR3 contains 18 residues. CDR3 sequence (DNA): TGCGCCAGCAGCCAAGATAACCTAGCGGGGATTGGTGTAGATACGCAGTATTTT. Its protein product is CASSQDNLAGIGVDTQYF.

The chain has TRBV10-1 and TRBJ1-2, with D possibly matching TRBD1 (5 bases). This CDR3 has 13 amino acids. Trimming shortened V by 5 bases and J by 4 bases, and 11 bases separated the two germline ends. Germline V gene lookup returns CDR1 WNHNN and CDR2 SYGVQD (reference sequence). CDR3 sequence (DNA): TGCGCCAGCAGTCCCTACAGGACCTATGGCTACACCTTC. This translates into CASSPYRTYGYTF.

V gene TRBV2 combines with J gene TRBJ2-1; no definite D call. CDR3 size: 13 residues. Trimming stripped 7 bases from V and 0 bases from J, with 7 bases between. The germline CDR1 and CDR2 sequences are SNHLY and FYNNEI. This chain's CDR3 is CASNLFSYNEQFF. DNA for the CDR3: TGTGCCAGCAATTTATTCTCCTACAATGAGCAGTTCTTC.

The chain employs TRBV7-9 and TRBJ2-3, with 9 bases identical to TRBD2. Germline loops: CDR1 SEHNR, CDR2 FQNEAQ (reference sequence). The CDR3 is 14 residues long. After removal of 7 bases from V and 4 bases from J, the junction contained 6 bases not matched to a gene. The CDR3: CASIRAGGPDTQYF. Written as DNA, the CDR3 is TGTGCCAGCATTCGAGCGGGAGGCCCAGATACGCAGTATTTT.

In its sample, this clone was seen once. Here the CDR3 reads CASSLRDRGRRNTEAFF. The CDR3 DNA is TGTGCCAGCTCACTACGGGACAGGGGGCGAAGGAACACTGAAGCTTTCTTT. The chain employs TRBV18 and TRBJ1-1, with 12 bases that match TRBD1. Trimming took 4 bases from V and 1 from J; bases not matched to a gene: 7. CDR3 length: 17 residues. The germline V gene has CDR1 KGHSH and CDR2 LQKENI.

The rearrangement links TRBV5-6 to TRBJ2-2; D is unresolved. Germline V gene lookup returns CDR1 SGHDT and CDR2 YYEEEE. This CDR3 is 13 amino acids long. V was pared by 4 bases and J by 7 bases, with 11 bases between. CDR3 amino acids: CASSPTELGELFF. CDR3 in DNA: TGTGCCAGCAGCCCCACAGAACTCGGGGAGCTGTTTTTT. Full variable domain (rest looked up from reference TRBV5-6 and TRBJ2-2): DAGVTQSPTHLIKTRGQQVTLRCSPKSGHDTVSWYQQALGQGPQFIFQYYEEEERQRGNFPDRFSGHQFPNYSSELNVNALLLGDSALYLCASSPTELGELFFGEGSRLTVL.

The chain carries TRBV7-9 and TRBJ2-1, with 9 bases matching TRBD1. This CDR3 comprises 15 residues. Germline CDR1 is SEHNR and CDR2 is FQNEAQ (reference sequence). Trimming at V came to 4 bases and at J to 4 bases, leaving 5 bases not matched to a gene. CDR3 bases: TGTGCCAGCAGCTCGACAGGGGGAAGGTACAATGAGCAGTTCTTC. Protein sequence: CASSSTGGRYNEQFF.

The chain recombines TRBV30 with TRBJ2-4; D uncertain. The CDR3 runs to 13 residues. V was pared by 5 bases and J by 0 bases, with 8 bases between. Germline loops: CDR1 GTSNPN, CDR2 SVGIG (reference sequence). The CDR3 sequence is CAWAIVAKNIQYF. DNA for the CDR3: TGTGCCTGGGCTATTGTAGCCAAAAACATTCAGTACTTC. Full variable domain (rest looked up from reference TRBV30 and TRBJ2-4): SQTIHQWPATLVQPVGSPLSLECTVEGTSNPNLYWYRQAAGRGLQLLFYSVGIGQISSEVPQNLSASRPQDRQFILSSKKLLLSDSGFYLCAWAIVAKNIQYFGAGTRLSVL.

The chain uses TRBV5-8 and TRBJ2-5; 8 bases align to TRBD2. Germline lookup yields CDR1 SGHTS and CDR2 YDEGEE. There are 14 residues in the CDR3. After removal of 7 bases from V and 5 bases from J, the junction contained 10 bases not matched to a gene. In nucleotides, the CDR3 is TGTGCCAGCGGCGGGGGGAGGGCCCGGGAGACCCAGTACTTC. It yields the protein CASGGGRARETQYF. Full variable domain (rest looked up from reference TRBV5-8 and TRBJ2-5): EAGVTQSPTHLIKTRGQQATLRCSPISGHTSVYWYQQALGLGLQFLLWYDEGEERNRGNFPPRFSGRQFPNYSSELNVNALELEDSALYLCASGGGRARETQYFGPGTRLLVL.

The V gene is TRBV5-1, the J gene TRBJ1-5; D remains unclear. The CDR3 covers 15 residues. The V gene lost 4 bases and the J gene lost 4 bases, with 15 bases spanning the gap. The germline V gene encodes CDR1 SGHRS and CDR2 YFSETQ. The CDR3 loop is CASSTAGQSNQPQHF. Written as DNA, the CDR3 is TGCGCCAGCAGCACGGCTGGGCAGTCAAATCAGCCCCAGCATTTT.